This entry concerns a single T cell receptor beta chain. The junction departs from the called germline gene at one end, perhaps through a read error. TCRdb's copy holds only in-frame clones and misses some; the assay was immunoSEQ multiplex PCR. The sample shows approximately 76,000 clones, roughly 85% of them seen only once. This sample was taken from a study of OX40 agonist ivuxolimab in advanced cancers. Germline assignment: CDR1 SSHAT and CDR2 FNYEAQ (reference sequence). The CDR3 runs to 14 residues. V usage is TRBV7-7 and J usage is TRBJ2-5, with D possibly being TRBD2 (6 bases). The TCR originated in an adult with an advanced solid tumor such as melanoma, head and neck, liver or kidney cancer. Sequenced here: CD4+ or CD8+ T cells sorted from blood, sampled in a trial of the OX40 agonist ivuxolimab. The CDR3 protein is CASSFSGRLETQYF. CDR3 coding DNA: TGTGCTAGCAGCTTTTCAGGGAGGCTAGAGACCCAGTACTTC. Drawing the rest from reference TRBV7-7 and TRBJ2-5, the complete variable domain is GAGVSQSPRYKVTKRGQDVTLRCDPISSHATLYWYQQALGQGPEFLTYFNYEAQPDKSGLPSDRFSAERPEGSISTLTIQRTEQRDSAMYRCASSFSGRLETQYFGPGTRLLVL.